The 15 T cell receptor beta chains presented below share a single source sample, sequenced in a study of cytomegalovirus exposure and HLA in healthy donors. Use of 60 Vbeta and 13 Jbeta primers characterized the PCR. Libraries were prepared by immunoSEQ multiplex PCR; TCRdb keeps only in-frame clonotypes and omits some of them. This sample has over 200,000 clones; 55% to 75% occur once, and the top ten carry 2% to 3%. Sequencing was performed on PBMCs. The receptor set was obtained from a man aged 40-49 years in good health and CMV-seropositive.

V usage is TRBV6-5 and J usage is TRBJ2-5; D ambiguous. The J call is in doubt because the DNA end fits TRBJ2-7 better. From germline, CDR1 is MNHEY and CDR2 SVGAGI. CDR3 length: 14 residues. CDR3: CASSYSHRDYEQYF. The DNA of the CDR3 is TGTGCCAGCAGTTACTCGCACCGCGACTACGAGCAGTACTTC.

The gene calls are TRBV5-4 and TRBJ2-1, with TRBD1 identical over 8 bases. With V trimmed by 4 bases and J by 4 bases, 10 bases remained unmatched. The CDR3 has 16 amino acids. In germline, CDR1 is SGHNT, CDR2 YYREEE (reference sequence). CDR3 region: CASSLTQGALYNEQFF. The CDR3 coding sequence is TGTGCCAGCAGCCTAACCCAGGGGGCCCTTTACAATGAGCAGTTCTTC.

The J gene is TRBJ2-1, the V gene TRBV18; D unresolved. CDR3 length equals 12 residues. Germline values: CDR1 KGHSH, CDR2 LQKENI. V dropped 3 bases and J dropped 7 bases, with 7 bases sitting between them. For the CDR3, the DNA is TGTGCCAGCTCACCGTACGGGAATGAGCAGTTCTTC. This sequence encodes CASSPYGNEQFF.

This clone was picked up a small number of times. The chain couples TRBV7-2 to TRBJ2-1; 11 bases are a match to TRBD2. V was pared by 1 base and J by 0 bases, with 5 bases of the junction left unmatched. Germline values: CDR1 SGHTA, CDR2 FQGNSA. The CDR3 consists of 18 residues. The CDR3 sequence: CASSLVGSGGVSYNEQFF. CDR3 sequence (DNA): TGTGCCAGCAGCTTAGTGGGTAGCGGGGGGGTCTCCTACAATGAGCAGTTCTTC.

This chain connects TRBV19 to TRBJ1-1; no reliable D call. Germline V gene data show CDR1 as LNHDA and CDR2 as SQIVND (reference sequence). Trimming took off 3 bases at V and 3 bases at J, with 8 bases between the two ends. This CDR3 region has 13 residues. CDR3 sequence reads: CASSIGRDTEAFF. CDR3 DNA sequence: TGTGCCAGTAGTATCGGGCGGGACACTGAAGCTTTCTTT.

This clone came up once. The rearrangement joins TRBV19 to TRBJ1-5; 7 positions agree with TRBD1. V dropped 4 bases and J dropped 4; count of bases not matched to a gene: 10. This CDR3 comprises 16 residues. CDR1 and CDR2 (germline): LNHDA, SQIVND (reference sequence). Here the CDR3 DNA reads TGTGCCAGTAGTACCCTACAGGGACAGTCGAATCAGCCCCAGCATTTT. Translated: CASSTLQGQSNQPQHF.

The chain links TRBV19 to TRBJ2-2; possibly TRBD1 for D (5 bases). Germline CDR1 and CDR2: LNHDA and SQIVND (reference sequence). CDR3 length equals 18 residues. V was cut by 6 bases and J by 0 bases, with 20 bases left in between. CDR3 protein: CASSLYTGVGANTGELFF. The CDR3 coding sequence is TGTGCCAGTAGCCTCTACACCGGCGTAGGGGCGAACACCGGGGAGCTGTTTTTT.

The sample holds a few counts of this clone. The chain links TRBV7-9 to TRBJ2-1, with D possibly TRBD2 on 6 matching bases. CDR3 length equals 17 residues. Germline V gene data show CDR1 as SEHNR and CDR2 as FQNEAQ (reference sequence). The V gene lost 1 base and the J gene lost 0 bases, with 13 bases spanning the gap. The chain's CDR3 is CASSLDGGASSYNEQFF. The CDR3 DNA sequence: TGTGCCAGCAGCTTAGACGGCGGGGCGAGCTCCTACAATGAGCAGTTCTTC. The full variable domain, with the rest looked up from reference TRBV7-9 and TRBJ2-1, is DTGVSQNPRHKITKRGQNVTFRCDPISEHNRLYWYRQTLGQGPEFLTYFQNEAQLEKSRLLSDRFSAERPKGSFSTLEIQRTEQGDSAMYLCASSLDGGASSYNEQFFGPGTRLTVL.

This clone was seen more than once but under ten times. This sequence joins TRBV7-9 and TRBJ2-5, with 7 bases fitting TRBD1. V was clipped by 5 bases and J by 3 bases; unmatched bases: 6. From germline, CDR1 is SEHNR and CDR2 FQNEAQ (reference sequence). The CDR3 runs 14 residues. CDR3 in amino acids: CASSTDRDKETQYF. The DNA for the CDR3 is TGTGCCAGCAGCACCGACAGGGATAAAGAGACCCAGTACTTC. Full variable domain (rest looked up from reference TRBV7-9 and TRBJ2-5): DTGVSQNPRHKITKRGQNVTFRCDPISEHNRLYWYRQTLGQGPEFLTYFQNEAQLEKSRLLSDRFSAERPKGSFSTLEIQRTEQGDSAMYLCASSTDRDKETQYFGPGTRLLVL.

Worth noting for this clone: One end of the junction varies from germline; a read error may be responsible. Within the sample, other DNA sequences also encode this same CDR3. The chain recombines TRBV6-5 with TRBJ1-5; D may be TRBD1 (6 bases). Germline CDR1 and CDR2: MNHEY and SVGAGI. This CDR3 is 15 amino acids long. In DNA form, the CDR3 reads TGTGCCAGCAGGACGGGACAAAATAGCAACCAGCCCCAGCATTTT. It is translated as CASRTGQNSNQPQHF.

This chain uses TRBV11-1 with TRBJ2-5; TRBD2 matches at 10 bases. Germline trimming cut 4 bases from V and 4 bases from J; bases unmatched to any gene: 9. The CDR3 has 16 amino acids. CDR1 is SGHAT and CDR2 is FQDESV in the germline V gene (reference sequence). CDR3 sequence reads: CASSSRLAGGRETQYF. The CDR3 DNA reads TGTGCCAGCAGCTCTCGACTAGCGGGCGGGCGAGAGACCCAGTACTTC. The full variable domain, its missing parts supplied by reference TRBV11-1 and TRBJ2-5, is EAEVAQSPRYKITEKSQAVAFWCDPISGHATLYWYRQILGQGPELLVQFQDESVVDDSQLPKDRFSAERLKGVDSTLKIQPAELGDSAMYLCASSSRLAGGRETQYFGPGTRLLVL.

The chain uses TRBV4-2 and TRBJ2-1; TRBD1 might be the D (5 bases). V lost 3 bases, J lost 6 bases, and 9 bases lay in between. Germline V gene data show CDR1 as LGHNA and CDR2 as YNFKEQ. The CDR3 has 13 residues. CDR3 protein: CASSHQGGNEQFF. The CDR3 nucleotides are TGTGCCAGCAGCCACCAGGGTGGCAATGAGCAGTTCTTC.

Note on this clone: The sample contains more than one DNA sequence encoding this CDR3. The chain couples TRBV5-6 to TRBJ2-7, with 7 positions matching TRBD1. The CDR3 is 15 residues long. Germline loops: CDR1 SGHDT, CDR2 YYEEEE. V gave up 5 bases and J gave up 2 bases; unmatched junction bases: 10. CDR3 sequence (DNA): TGTGCCAGCAGTTCGGCCCCGAGGGGGCCCTACGAGCAGTACTTC. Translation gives CASSSAPRGPYEQYF.

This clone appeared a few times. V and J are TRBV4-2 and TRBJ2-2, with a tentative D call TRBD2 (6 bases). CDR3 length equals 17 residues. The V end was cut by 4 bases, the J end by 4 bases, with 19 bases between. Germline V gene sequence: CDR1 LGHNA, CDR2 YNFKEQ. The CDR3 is CASSPGRGIDATGELFF. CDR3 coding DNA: TGTGCCAGCAGCCCTGGGCGGGGTATCGACGCCACCGGGGAGCTGTTTTTT.

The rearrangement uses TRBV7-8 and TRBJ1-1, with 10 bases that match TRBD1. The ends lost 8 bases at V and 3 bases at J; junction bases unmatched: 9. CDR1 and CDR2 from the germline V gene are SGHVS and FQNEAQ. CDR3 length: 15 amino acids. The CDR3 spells CASALTGGADTEAFF. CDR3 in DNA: TGTGCCAGCGCCTTGACAGGGGGCGCGGACACTGAAGCTTTCTTT.